This T cell receptor beta chain was obtained from a study of blood T cells in healthy people across ages. For the second PCR, which ran for about 6 to 11 cycles, a sample-barcoded 5' primer and a J-beta primer mix were used. TCRdb re-called the 5' RACE reads with MiXCR, one entry per CDR3 protein. The profile shows over 450,000 distinct CDR3 sequences, around 24% of them singletons. Losses at the gene ends were 7 bases for V and 8 bases for J; bases not matched to a gene: 7. The CDR3 length is 14 residues. Germline-derived CDR1 and CDR2 are LNHDA and SQIVND (reference sequence). Ranging in age from about 6 to 95, the donors were healthy Caucasian individuals from Russia. A minimum of 5 micrograms of total RNA was extracted per sample. This clonotype came up once. This sample also belongs to another study, concerning T cells of mothers and their children.

The rearrangement joins TRBV19 to TRBJ2-1, with 11 bases aligning to TRBD2. Input material: blood. This TCR was sampled from a boy between 10 and 17 years old in good health. In nucleotides, the CDR3 is TGTGCCAGTACATCACTAGCGGGAGTATATGAGCAGTTCTTC. Its protein is CASTSLAGVYEQFF.